This entry describes one T cell receptor beta chain. Its antigen remains unidentified. The sample originates from a study of molecular identifiers for immune sequencing clone quantification. MiXCR, run by TCRdb on the PCR reads, gives a single entry per CDR3 protein. The sample includes about 640,000 distinct CDR3 sequences, about 20% of them seen just once. Per germline, CDR1 SGHTA and CDR2 FQGNSA. The V end lost 3 bases, the J end lost 3 bases, and 6 bases lay between the germline ends. This CDR3 has 12 residues. Study results and caveats: Spike-in Jurkat TCR RNA from a single cell reportedly registered among 950,000 to 1,000,000 naive cells.

This sequence joins TRBV7-2 and TRBJ2-7; no reliable D call. The source of this sequence is a human donor in good health. Some libraries in this study had Jurkat cell RNA spiked in. Sequenced sample: naive CD8+ T cells from blood, with Jurkat cell RNA spiked in. Subset reported: FACS-sorted CD8+CD4-CCR7+CD45RA+ naive T cells. Here the CDR3 reads CASSFGLYEQYF. DNA of the CDR3: TGTGCCAGCAGCTTTGGTCTCTACGAGCAGTACTTC.